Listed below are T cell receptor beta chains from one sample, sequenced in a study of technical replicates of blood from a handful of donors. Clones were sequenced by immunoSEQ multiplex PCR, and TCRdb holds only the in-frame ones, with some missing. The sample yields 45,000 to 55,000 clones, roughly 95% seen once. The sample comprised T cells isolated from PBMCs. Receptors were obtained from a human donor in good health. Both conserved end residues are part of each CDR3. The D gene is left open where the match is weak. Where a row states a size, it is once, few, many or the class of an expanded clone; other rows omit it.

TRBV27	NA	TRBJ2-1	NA	TGTGCCAGCAGTTTAGACCGGGGGAATGAGCAGTTCTTC	CASSLDRGNEQFF
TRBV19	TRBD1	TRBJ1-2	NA	TGTGCCAGTAGTACTCAAGGGACAGGGGACTATGGCTACACCTTC	CASSTQGTGDYGYTF
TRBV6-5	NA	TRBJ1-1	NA	TGTGCCAGCAGTTCCCTAACAGGGTCTGACACTGAAGCTTTCTTT	CASSSLTGSDTEAFF
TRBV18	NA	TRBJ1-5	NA	TGTGCCAGCTCACCACTTTTGGACTATCAGCCCCAGCATTTT	CASSPLLDYQPQHF
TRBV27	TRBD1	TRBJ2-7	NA	TGTGCCAGCAGTGCCCTGGACAGGGCCGGGTACGAGCAGTACTTC	CASSALDRAGYEQYF
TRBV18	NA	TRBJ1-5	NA	TGTGCCAGCAACGGGGGGCCGGATCAGCCCCAGCATTTT	CASNGGPDQPQHF
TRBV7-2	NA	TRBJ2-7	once	TGTGCCAGCAGCTTATTTTTTACAGAGCAGTACTTC	CASSLFFTEQYF
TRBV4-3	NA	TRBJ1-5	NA	TGCGCCAGCAGCCCGAACTTCGGACAGCTCAATCAGCCCCAGCATTTT	CASSPNFGQLNQPQHF
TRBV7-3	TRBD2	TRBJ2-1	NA	TGTGCCAGCAGCCCCCTCTTAATGAGCGGGAGGATGAACAATGAGCAGTTCTTC	CASSPLLMSGRMNNEQFF
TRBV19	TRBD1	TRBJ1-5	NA	TGTGCCAGTAGTCTTCAGGGGGCTTATAGCAATCAGCCCCAGCATTTT	CASSLQGAYSNQPQHF
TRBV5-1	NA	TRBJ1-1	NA	TGCGCCAGCAGCCAACGGGGGGGGGCGAGGACTGAAGCTTTCTTT	CASSQRGGARTEAFF
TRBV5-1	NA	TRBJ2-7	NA	TGCGCCAGCAGCACGCAAGCGGGCCACTACGAGCAGTACTTC	CASSTQAGHYEQYF
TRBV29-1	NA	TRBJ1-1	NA	TGCAGCGTTGAACGAGCTTTCTTT	CSVERAFF
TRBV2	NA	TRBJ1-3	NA	TGTGCCAGCGGGGAGGGGATAAATTCTGGAAACACCATATATTTT	CASGEGINSGNTIYF
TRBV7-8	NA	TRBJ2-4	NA	TGTGCCAGCAGCTCCCTCTCTTTGAGCAAAAACATTCAGTACTTC	CASSSLSLSKNIQYF
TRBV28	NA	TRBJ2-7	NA	TGTGCCAGCAGTCTCAGGGGTTCCTACGAGCAGTACTTC	CASSLRGSYEQYF
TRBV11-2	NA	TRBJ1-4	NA	TGTGCCAGCAACCTCCGGGGTAGTGGTGAAAAACTGTTTTTT	CASNLRGSGEKLFF
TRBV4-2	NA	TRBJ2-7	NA	TGTGCCAGCAGCCAAGATATTGGGACTTCCTCCTACGAGCAGTACTTC	CASSQDIGTSSYEQYF
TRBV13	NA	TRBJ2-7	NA	TGTGCCAGCAGTCCCAGCCCCGTTGGTAGCGACTACGAGCAGTACTTC	CASSPSPVGSDYEQYF
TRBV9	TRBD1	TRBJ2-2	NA	TGTGCCAGCAGCGCCGACAGGGGTTACACCGGGGAGCTGTTTTTT	CASSADRGYTGELFF
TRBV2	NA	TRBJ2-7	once	TGTGCCAGCAGTGCGACAGTTTACGAGCAGTACTTC	CASSATVYEQYF
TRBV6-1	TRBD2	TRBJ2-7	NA	TGTGCCAGCGTGGGGGAGGGCTACGAGCAGTACTTC	CASVGEGYEQYF
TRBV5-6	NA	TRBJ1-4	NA	TGTGCCAGCAGCGGACTCGAATCCGTTAATGAAAAACTGTTTTTT	CASSGLESVNEKLFF
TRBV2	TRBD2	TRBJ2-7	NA	TGTGCCAGCAGGGGGACTAGCGGGAGCTCCGAGCAGTACTTC	CASRGTSGSSEQYF
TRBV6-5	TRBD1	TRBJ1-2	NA	TGTGCCAGCAGTCCGGACAGGGGGCATGGCTACACCTTC	CASSPDRGHGYTF
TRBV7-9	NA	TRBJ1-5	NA	TGTGCCAGCAGCCCTGAGTTGAGTCAGCCCCAGCATTTT	CASSPELSQPQHF
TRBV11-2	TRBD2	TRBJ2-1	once	TGTGCCAGCAGCGAGGGACTAGCGCTGAATGAGCAGTTCTTC	CASSEGLALNEQFF
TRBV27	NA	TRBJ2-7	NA	TGTGCCAGCAACGAGGGACTGTCATCCGAGCAGTACTTC	CASNEGLSSEQYF
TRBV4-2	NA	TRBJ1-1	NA	TGTGCCAGCAGCCACGACCCTAGGGGGACTGAAGCTTTCTTT	CASSHDPRGTEAFF
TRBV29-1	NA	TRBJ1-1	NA	TGCAGCGTTGTAGGGACAGAAGCTTTCTTT	CSVVGTEAFF
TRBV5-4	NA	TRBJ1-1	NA	TGTGCCAGCAGCTTGGACGGGTTGACTGAAGCTTTCTTT	CASSLDGLTEAFF
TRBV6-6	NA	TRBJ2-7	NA	TGTGCCAGCAGTTTTGTCAGGGCCCACTACGAGCAGTACTTC	CASSFVRAHYEQYF
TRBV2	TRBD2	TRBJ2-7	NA	TGTGCCAGCTCGTATCATAGCGGGAGGAACTCCTACGAGCAGTACTTC	CASSYHSGRNSYEQYF
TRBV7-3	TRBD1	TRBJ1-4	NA	TGTGCCAGCAATACAGGGGGACGGGTAAATGAAAAACTGTTTTTT	CASNTGGRVNEKLFF
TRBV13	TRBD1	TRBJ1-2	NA	TGTGCCAGCAGCTCGACGGACAGGTTAGAGGGAGGCTACACCTTC	CASSSTDRLEGGYTF
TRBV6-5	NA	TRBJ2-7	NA	TGTGCCAGCAGTTACGCGGGGGGACAGATCTGGGAGCAGTACTTC	CASSYAGGQIWEQYF
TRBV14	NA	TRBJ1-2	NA	TGTGCCAGCAGCCAAGATTCGGGGAGGCTTGGCTACACCTTC	CASSQDSGRLGYTF
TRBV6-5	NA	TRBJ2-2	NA	TGTGCCAGCAGTTACTCGCAGGTCTCGAACACCGGGGAGCTGTTTTTT	CASSYSQVSNTGELFF
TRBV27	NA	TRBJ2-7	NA	TGTGCCAGCAGTTTGGCAGGCCCCTACGAGCAGTACTTC	CASSLAGPYEQYF
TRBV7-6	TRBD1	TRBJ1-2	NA	TGTGCCAGCAGCTTCCGACAGGGCTTCCACTATGGCTACACCTTC	CASSFRQGFHYGYTF
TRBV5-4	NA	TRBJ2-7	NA	TGTGCCAGCAGCTTGAGCCAGGCACCCCATCTTTGGGAGCAGTACTTC	CASSLSQAPHLWEQYF
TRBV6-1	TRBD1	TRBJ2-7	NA	TGTGCCAGCAGCTTGGGGGACAGGGTCTACCACGAGCAGTACTTC	CASSLGDRVYHEQYF
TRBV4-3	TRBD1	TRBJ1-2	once	TGCGCCAGCAGCCATACAGCAGGGACAGGGACCTATGGCTACACCTTC	CASSHTAGTGTYGYTF
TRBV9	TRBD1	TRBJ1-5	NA	TGTGCCAGCAGCCCCCGGGACAGGGAGAAACAGCCCCAGCATTTT	CASSPRDREKQPQHF
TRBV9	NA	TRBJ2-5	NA	TGTGCCAGCAGCCCTCCCGGGGGTCAAGAGACCCAGTACTTC	CASSPPGGQETQYF